A selection of T cell receptor beta chains follows, all from one sample in a study of T cell repertoires in cytomegalovirus infection. These receptors lack a known antigen. In TCRdb, the reads were re-called with MiXCR into one record per CDR3 protein. The sample gives about 310,000 distinct CDR3 sequences, 20% to 25% of which show up once; 10% to 15% is in the top ten. The sample was cultured PBMCs, taken from culture after CMV antigen stimulation. These receptors were taken from a human donor in good health (CMV status not recorded). Some clones in this sample may be carry-over from other donors' samples. The CDR3 runs from the conserved cysteine through the conserved F or W. D genes are given only for firm matches. Part of the rows lack a size; the others show once, few, many or a class for expanded clones.

D gene	V gene	J gene	clone size	CDR3 DNA	CDR3 protein
TRBD2	TRBV12-3/TRBV12-4	TRBJ2-1	few	TGTGCCAGCAGTCGGACTAGCGGGATCGAATTCTTC	CASSRTSGIEFF
TRBD2	TRBV28	TRBJ2-7	.	TGTGCCAGCAGCCCCCTAGGGACTACTACCTACGAGCAGTACTTC	CASSPLGTTTYEQYF
.	TRBV5-1	TRBJ2-1	once	TGCGCCAGCGGCCTGACGGGATACAATGAGCAGTTCTTC	CASGLTGYNEQFF
.	TRBV30	TRBJ2-7	once	TGTGCCTGGAGTGGGTCTTGGGAAACAGGGAACGAGCAGTACTTC	CAWSGSWETGNEQYF
TRBD1	TRBV6-5	TRBJ1-5	once	TGTGCCAGCAGGAAAGGGACAGGGAGCAATCAGCCCCAGCATTTT	CASRKGTGSNQPQHF
.	TRBV11-2	TRBJ2-3	.	TGTGCCAGCAGCTTAGTCAGTCGGCAGAATACGCAGTATTTT	CASSLVSRQNTQYF
TRBD2	TRBV20-1	TRBJ2-1	.	TGCAGTGCTAGTGCAGCGAGACTAGCGGGAAGCAATGAGCAGTTCTTC	CSASAARLAGSNEQFF
.	TRBV6-8	TRBJ1-2	.	TGTGCCAGCAGATCCGGCCGTGGCTACACCTTC	CASRSGRGYTF
.	TRBV24-1	TRBJ2-3	.	TGTGCCACCAGTGATTTGGGCGGCCCAGATACGCAGTATTTT	CATSDLGGPDTQYF
.	TRBV7-2	TRBJ1-6	.	TGTGCCAGCAGCGAGCGAAGGGGGGGACGCTCACCCCTCCACTTT	CASSERRGGRSPLHF